The 21 T cell receptor beta chains in this list originate from one sample, sequenced in a study of CD8+CD57+ T cells in acquired aplastic anemia. Genomic DNA served as template for TCR beta VDJ and CDR3 profiling. MiXCR, run by TCRdb on the reads, gives a single entry per CDR3 protein. The table shows over 150,000 distinct CDR3 sequences, with less than 60% occurring only once. Sequencing involved patients with CD8+CD57+ cell expansion previously shown by flow cytometry. Sequences were obtained from sorted CD4+, CD8+, or CD8+CD57+ T cells (not recorded which) from PBMCs. These receptors came from a human donor with aplastic anemia.

The chain recombines TRBV5-1 with TRBJ2-3; D is undetermined. V lost 0 bases, J lost 1 base, and 12 bases lay in between. CDR1 is SGHRS, CDR2 YFSETQ, per germline. This CDR3 has 16 amino acids. CDR3 loop: CASSLVPSGGTDTQYF. CDR3 nucleotide sequence: TGCGCCAGCAGCTTGGTGCCTAGTGGGGGCACAGATACGCAGTATTTT.

The chain uses TRBV19 and TRBJ2-3; D might be TRBD1 (5 bases). Germline V CDR1 and CDR2: LNHDA, SQIVND (reference sequence). V was pared by 5 bases and J by 2 bases, with 11 bases between. This CDR3 has 14 residues. The CDR3: CASSRQGSTDTQYF. The CDR3 DNA follows: TGTGCCAGTAGTCGGCAGGGATCCACAGATACGCAGTATTTT.

This clonotype was picked up many times. J is TRBJ1-1 and V is TRBV4-2; 10 bases are a match to TRBD1. The germline V gene encodes CDR1 LGHNA and CDR2 YNFKEQ. The CDR3 consists of 15 residues. V lost 0 bases and J lost 11; bases outside the gene matches: 9. The CDR3 DNA reads TGTGCCAGCAGCCAAGAGGGGACAGGGGCGAGAGTGGCTTTCTTT. It yields the protein CASSQEGTGARVAFF.

This clonotype was counted a few times. The chain carries TRBV20-1 and TRBJ2-5, with 9 bases fitting TRBD1. The CDR3 spans 16 residues. The V segment lost 6 bases and the J segment 3 bases; nucleotides outside the gene matches: 14. The V gene's germline CDR1 is DFQATT and CDR2 SNEGSKA (reference sequence). The CDR3 reads CSAIGDRVRPEETQYF. CDR3 in DNA: TGCAGTGCCATTGGGGACAGGGTGCGACCAGAAGAGACCCAGTACTTC.

This clonotype was observed a handful of times. The rearrangement joins TRBV10-1 to TRBJ2-5; 13 bases match TRBD2. This CDR3 spans 16 amino acids. V was clipped by 3 bases and J by 4 bases; unmatched bases: 5. From germline, CDR1 is WNHNN and CDR2 SYGVQD (reference sequence). This chain's CDR3 is CASSDGTSGKVETQYF. The CDR3 region has the DNA TGCGCCAGCAGTGATGGGACTAGCGGGAAGGTAGAGACCCAGTACTTC.

The genes are TRBV20-1 and TRBJ2-1; 9 bases are a match to TRBD2. The CDR3 sequence is 14 residues long. Trimming removed 1 base from V and 8 bases from J; junction bases left unmatched: 6. CDR1 DFQATT and CDR2 SNEGSKA come from the germline V gene (reference sequence). CDR3 sequence: CSARGGRAVYEQFF. The CDR3 DNA follows: TGCAGTGCTAGAGGCGGGAGGGCCGTCTATGAGCAGTTCTTC.

On this clonotype: The junction departs from the called germline gene at one end, perhaps through a read error. The chain couples TRBV2 to TRBJ2-1, with TRBD2 as a possible D gene (7 bases). The CDR3 consists of 13 residues. Germline-derived CDR1 and CDR2 are SNHLY and FYNNEI. The DNA for the CDR3 is TGTGCCAGCAGTTTGGGGGGGCCGGATGAGCGGTTCTTC. Translated, it gives CASSLGGPDERFF.

This clonotype has a count of ten or more. The J gene is TRBJ1-2, the V gene TRBV3-1; the D gene is possibly TRBD1 (6 bases). The CDR3 is 14 residues long. Germline CDR1 LGHDT, CDR2 YNNKEL (reference sequence). V was clipped by 4 bases and J by 0 bases, with 9 bases between them. The CDR3 protein is CASSPDRTNYGYTF. DNA for the CDR3: TGTGCCAGCAGCCCAGACAGGACTAACTATGGCTACACCTTC.

The chain links TRBV19 to TRBJ1-1, with TRBD1 identical over 7 bases. Germline CDR1 and CDR2: LNHDA and SQIVND (reference sequence). Trimming took 5 bases from V and 4 from J; bases not matched to a gene: 4. The CDR3 covers 13 residues. CDR3 sequence reads: CASSGQVSTEAFF. The CDR3, as DNA: TGTGCCAGTAGTGGACAGGTTAGCACTGAAGCTTTCTTT. Supplemented by reference TRBV19 and TRBJ1-1, the full variable domain reads DGGITQSPKYLFRKEGQNVTLSCEQNLNHDAMYWYRQDPGQGLRLIYYSQIVNDFQKGDIAEGYSVSREKKESFPLTVTSAQKNPTAFYLCASSGQVSTEAFFGQGTRLTVV.

The chain recombines TRBV19 with TRBJ2-7, with TRBD1 matching 8 bases. The CDR3 runs 13 residues. Per germline, CDR1 LNHDA and CDR2 SQIVND (reference sequence). V dropped 5 bases and J dropped 6; count of bases not matched to a gene: 6. CDR3 sequence reads: CASSQGATREQYF. The CDR3 coding sequence is TGTGCCAGTAGTCAGGGGGCGACGCGCGAGCAGTACTTC.

Remarks on this clonotype: Since a much larger clone is just one base distant, this may be a read error. V usage is TRBV15 and J usage is TRBJ2-3; TRBD2 agrees at 9 bases. This CDR3 contains 15 residues. Germline V lookup: CDR1 LNHNV, CDR2 YYDKDF (reference sequence). Written as DNA, the CDR3 is TGTGCCGCCAGCAGAGAGCGGGGGGGCACAGATACGCAGTATTTT. The encoded protein is CAASRERGGTDTQYF.

The V call is TRBV10-1, the J call TRBJ2-7, with TRBD1 as a possible D gene (6 bases). The V gene lost 5 bases and the J gene lost 5 bases, with 16 bases spanning the gap. Germline V gene data show CDR1 as WNHNN and CDR2 as SYGVQD (reference sequence). The CDR3 length is 14 residues. CDR3 DNA sequence: TGCGCCAGCAGTTCCCTCCGGGACACCGACGAGCAGTACTTC. It encodes CASSSLRDTDEQYF.

The J gene is TRBJ2-7, the V gene TRBV7-6, with D possibly TRBD2 on 5 matching bases. This CDR3 is built from 13 residues. The germline V gene encodes CDR1 SGHVS and CDR2 FNYEAQ. The V end was cut by 2 bases, the J end by 3 bases, with 8 bases between. This CDR3 is CASSLYEGYEQYF. In nucleotides, the CDR3 is TGTGCCAGCAGCTTATACGAGGGCTACGAGCAGTACTTC.

V and J are TRBV29-1 and TRBJ2-7; D may be TRBD1 (7 bases). V was trimmed by 6 bases and J by 5 bases, leaving 11 bases between them. Germline V lookup: CDR1 SQVTM, CDR2 ANQGSEA. The CDR3 contains 11 residues. CDR3 bases: TGCAGCGTCGCAGGGGGGAACGAGCAGTACTTC. Protein product: CSVAGGNEQYF.

This rearrangement joins TRBV10-3 to TRBJ1-5; TRBD1 is a possible D gene (5 bases). With 10 bases removed from V and 1 base from J, the gap between germline ends came to 17 bases. Germline CDR1 is ENHRY and CDR2 is SYGVKD. CDR3 length: 15 amino acids. The CDR3 reads CATRDELESNQPQHF. DNA for the CDR3: TGTGCCACCCGGGACGAACTGGAGAGCAATCAGCCCCAGCATTTT.

This clonotype was counted a few times. The chain recombines TRBV7-8 with TRBJ2-1; a possible D gene is TRBD2 (6 bases). From germline, CDR1 is SGHVS and CDR2 FQNEAQ. This CDR3 region has 14 residues. Trimming removed 5 bases at V and 8 bases at J, with 16 bases between. The CDR3 is CASSIQPTSYEQFF. CDR3 bases: TGTGCCAGCAGCATCCAACCCACTAGCTATGAGCAGTTCTTC.

The chain links TRBV25-1 to TRBJ1-4; a weak D match, TRBD1 (6 bases). Germline lookup yields CDR1 MGHDK and CDR2 SYGVNS. The V gene lost 5 bases and the J gene lost 0 bases, with 10 bases spanning the gap. The CDR3 runs to 15 residues. CDR3 in amino acids: CASSFRTATNEKLFF. CDR3 coding DNA: TGTGCCAGCAGTTTCAGGACAGCAACTAATGAAAAACTGTTTTTT.

The chain links TRBV20-1 to TRBJ1-2; 7 bases are shared with TRBD1. V shed 5 bases and J 5 bases; nucleotides not matched to a gene: 8. Per germline, CDR1 DFQATT and CDR2 SNEGSKA (reference sequence). This CDR3 has 13 residues. The CDR3 reads CSALRAGGYGYTF. CDR3 nucleotides: TGCAGTGCTCTACGGGCAGGGGGGTATGGCTACACCTTC.

The J gene is TRBJ1-1, the V gene TRBV7-9; D is uncertain. V was cut by 6 bases and J by 9 bases, with 11 bases left in between. The CDR3 extends over 11 amino acids. The V gene's germline CDR1 is SEHNR and CDR2 FQNEAQ (reference sequence). For the CDR3, the DNA is TGTGCCAGCAGTGGCAGCCTCAAAGCTTTCTTT. It translates to CASSGSLKAFF.

This clonotype was seen repeatedly, ten times or more. The chain employs TRBV5-1 and TRBJ2-1, with a weak D call TRBD1 (6 bases). The germline V and J ends were trimmed by 3 bases and 5 bases, with 12 bases remaining between them. CDR3 length equals 14 residues. Germline CDR1 reads SGHRS; CDR2 reads YFSETQ. The CDR3 region has the DNA TGCGCCAGCAGCTCCAGACAGGCTAACAATGAGCAGTTCTTC. Residues: CASSSRQANNEQFF.

This clonotype was seen many times. The CDR3: CAISESNWRRGAGDTQYF. DNA for the CDR3: TGTGCCATCAGTGAGTCTAATTGGAGGCGGGGGGCTGGAGATACGCAGTATTTT. The chain carries TRBV10-3 and TRBJ2-3; 8 bases align to TRBD2. The V and J ends lost 0 bases and 5 bases, in that order; junction bases with no gene match: 13. Germline V gene sequence: CDR1 ENHRY, CDR2 SYGVKD. The CDR3 sequence is 18 residues long.